These 14 T cell receptor beta chains share one sample of origin, sequenced in a study of spatial heterogeneity in lung cancer. Their cognate antigens are unknown. Overall study results and limits: How many expanded intratumoral alpha and beta TCRs were present tracked the tumor mutation count, which was a count of nonsynonymous mutations.

Time point in this sample: sample taken at primary tumor resection. Each CDR3 protein is one row after TCRdb ran MiXCR on the 5' RACE reads. In the table there are some 15,000 distinct CDR3 sequences, roughly 6.6% of which are singletons. Material: lung tumor tissue, obtained at surgery. The receptors stem from a male donor with early-stage non-small cell lung cancer.

This clonotype appeared once. The chain combines TRBV6-5 with TRBJ2-2; 7 bases match TRBD1. With V trimmed by 6 bases and J by 3 bases, 4 bases remained unmatched. The CDR3 covers 14 residues. Looked up from germline, CDR1 is MNHEY and CDR2 is SVGAGI. This CDR3 is CASSSGQHTGELFF. CDR3 nucleotides: TGTGCCAGCAGCTCGGGACAGCACACCGGGGAGCTGTTTTTT.

The sample holds many counts of this clonotype. This chain joins TRBV20-1 and TRBJ2-1; D may match TRBD1 or TRBD2 (5 bases each). From germline, CDR1 is DFQATT and CDR2 SNEGSKA (reference sequence). The CDR3 is 16 residues long. V was pared by 3 bases and J by 1 base, with 16 bases between. Here the CDR3 reads CSARPSNEGSYNEQFF. As DNA, the CDR3 is TGCAGTGCTAGGCCCTCCAACGAGGGGTCCTACAATGAGCAGTTCTTC.

Concerning this clonotype itself: At one end the junction does not follow the germline gene, possibly because of a read error. This chain links TRBV3-1 with TRBJ2-5; 7 bases align to TRBD1. There are 13 residues in the CDR3. Per germline, CDR1 LGHDT and CDR2 YNNKEL (reference sequence). CDR3 DNA sequence: TGTGCCAGCGGGGAGCAGGGACAGCCGCTCATTTTCTTC. This translates into CASGEQGQPLIFF.

This clonotype was counted ten times or more. The chain uses TRBV29-1 and TRBJ2-5, with D maybe TRBD1 (6 bases). CDR3 size: 13 residues. Per germline, CDR1 SQVTM and CDR2 ANQGSEA. Trimming removed 5 bases from V and 5 bases from J, with 15 bases in between. The CDR3 sequence: CSVPRAGAETQYF. CDR3 in DNA: TGCAGCGTTCCACGGGCAGGGGCCGAGACCCAGTACTTC. The full variable domain, rest sourced from reference TRBV29-1 and TRBJ2-5, is SAVISQKPSRDICQRGTSLTIQCQVDSQVTMMFWYRQQPGQSLTLIATANQGSEATYESGFVIDKFPISRPNLTFSTLTVSNMSPEDSSIYLCSVPRAGAETQYFGPGTRLLVL.

This clonotype came up many times. The V gene is TRBV19, the J gene TRBJ1-1; the D is unclear. Germline V lookup: CDR1 LNHDA, CDR2 SQIVND (reference sequence). V dropped 3 bases and J dropped 0 bases, with 14 bases sitting between them. The CDR3 has 16 residues. The CDR3 is CASSMIPPLMNTEAFF. CDR3 sequence (DNA): TGTGCCAGTAGTATGATTCCTCCCTTGATGAACACTGAAGCTTTCTTT.

In its sample, this clonotype was seen many times. This sequence joins TRBV20-1 and TRBJ2-2, with unresolved D. In germline, CDR1 is DFQATT, CDR2 SNEGSKA (reference sequence). The length of the CDR3 is 13 residues. The V end was cut by 3 bases, the J end by 5 bases, with 10 bases between. As DNA, the CDR3 is TGCAGTGCTAGGGGTTCGGCTACCGGGGAGCTGTTTTTT. Translation: CSARGSATGELFF.

This clonotype is judged medium-sized (0.01 to 0.1%). V is TRBV6-2 or TRBV6-3 and J is TRBJ1-1, with TRBD1 identical over 7 bases. Germline CDR1 and CDR2: MNHEY and SVGEGT. V was clipped by 6 bases and J by 5 bases; unmatched bases: 12. The CDR3 is 15 residues long. CDR3 sequence reads: CASRPVRQGGTEAFF. The CDR3, as DNA: TGTGCCAGCAGACCAGTACGACAGGGCGGGACTGAAGCTTTCTTT.

This clonotype was observed at least ten times. Given a much more abundant clone one base away, this may be a read error. The rearrangement links TRBV2 to TRBJ2-2, with TRBD1 matching 11 bases. The CDR3 has 18 residues. Germline values: CDR1 SNHLY, CDR2 FYNNEI. The CDR3 bases are TGTGCCAGCAGTGGGTTATGGGACAGGGGGATTAACAACGGGGAGCTGTTTTTT. It specifies CASSGLWDRGINNGELFF.

This clonotype occurred many times. The genes are TRBV18 and TRBJ2-7; 7 bases match TRBD1. CDR1 is KGHSH and CDR2 is LQKENI in the germline V gene. CDR3 length equals 18 residues. With 2 bases clipped from V and 6 bases from J, the junction kept 19 bases outside the gene matches. CDR3 sequence reads: CASSPVRSAGGSPGEQYF. CDR3 DNA sequence: TGTGCCAGCTCACCAGTCCGATCAGCAGGGGGATCCCCTGGCGAGCAGTACTTC.

By sample fraction, this clonotype is medium-sized. The rearrangement joins TRBV2 to TRBJ2-1; D not resolved. Trimming shortened V by 11 bases and J by 0 bases, and 11 bases separated the two germline ends. Germline lookup yields CDR1 SNHLY and CDR2 FYNNEI. The CDR3 loop spans 13 amino acids. CDR3 region: CASDSNSYNEQFF. The CDR3 nucleotides read TGTGCCTCGGATAGCAACTCCTACAATGAGCAGTTCTTC.

This clonotype was recorded at least ten times. The chain carries TRBV27 and TRBJ2-3; 11 nucleotides align to TRBD2. The junction had 3 bases not matched to a gene; V was cut back by 3 bases and J by 4 bases. Germline values: CDR1 MNHEY, CDR2 SMNVEV (reference sequence). This CDR3 is 15 amino acids long. Here the CDR3 DNA reads TGTGCCAGCAGTTTTAGCGGGGGGGCCGCAGATACGCAGTATTTT. Translating it yields CASSFSGGAADTQYF.

This clonotype has at least ten counts. This chain joins TRBV12-3 or TRBV12-4 and TRBJ2-2; 7 nucleotides match TRBD1. The CDR3 covers 16 residues. Germline trimming cut 4 bases from V and 4 bases from J; bases unmatched to any gene: 9. CDR3 sequence reads: CASSSRQGSGTGELFF. In nucleotides, the CDR3 is TGTGCCAGCAGTTCCCGACAGGGTTCCGGCACCGGGGAGCTGTTTTTT.

This clonotype was observed at least ten times. The gene calls are TRBV6-1 and TRBJ2-7, with D tentatively TRBD1 (5 bases). The CDR3 covers 14 residues. The germline V gene has CDR1 MNHNS and CDR2 SASEGT. V lost 6 bases and J 1 base, leaving 13 bases between the germline ends. This CDR3 reads CASSVNRLSYEQYF. CDR3 DNA: TGTGCCAGCAGCGTCAACAGGCTTTCCTACGAGCAGTACTTC.

This clonotype is labeled medium-sized. The rearrangement uses TRBV6-2 or TRBV6-3 and TRBJ1-1; perhaps TRBD1 as D (6 bases). The V gene lost 4 bases and the J gene lost 1 base, with 10 bases spanning the gap. CDR1 is MNHEY and CDR2 is SVGEGT in the germline V gene. The CDR3 loop spans 14 amino acids. The CDR3 loop reads CASSLGGGNTEAFF. CDR3 in DNA: TGTGCCAGCAGTTTAGGAGGGGGGAACACTGAAGCTTTCTTT.